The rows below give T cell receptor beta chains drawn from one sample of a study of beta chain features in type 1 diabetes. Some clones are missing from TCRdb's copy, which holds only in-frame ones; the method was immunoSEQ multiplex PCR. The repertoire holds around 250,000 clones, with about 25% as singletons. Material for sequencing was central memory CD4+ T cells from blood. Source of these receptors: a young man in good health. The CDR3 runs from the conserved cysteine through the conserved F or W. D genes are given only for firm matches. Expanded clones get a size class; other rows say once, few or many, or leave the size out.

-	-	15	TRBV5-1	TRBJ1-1	TGCGCCAGCAGCTTGATATCGGTCCCGAACACTGAAGCTTTCTTT	CASSLISVPNTEAFF
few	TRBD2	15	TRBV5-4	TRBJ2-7	TGTGCCAGCAGCTCCGGAGGACTAGCGGGTGGTGAGCAGTACTTC	CASSSGGLAGGEQYF
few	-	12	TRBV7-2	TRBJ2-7	TGTGCCAGCAGCTTAAGCGGCTACGAGCAGTACTTC	CASSLSGYEQYF
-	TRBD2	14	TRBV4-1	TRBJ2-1	TGCGCCAGCAGAGGACTAGCGGGGGCCAATGAGCAGTTCTTC	CASRGLAGANEQFF
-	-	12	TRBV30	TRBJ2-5	TGTGCCTGGAGGCAACGGGGAGAGACCCAGTACTTC	CAWRQRGETQYF
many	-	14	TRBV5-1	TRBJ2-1	TGCGCCAGCAGCTTGCAAAACTCCTACAATGAGCAGTTCTTC	CASSLQNSYNEQFF
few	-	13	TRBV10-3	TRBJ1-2	TGTGCCATCAGGACTGGGGGAAGGGATGGCTACACCTTC	CAIRTGGRDGYTF
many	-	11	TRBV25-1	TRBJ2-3	TGTGCCAGCAGAAGGGGGGATACGCAGTATTTT	CASRRGDTQYF
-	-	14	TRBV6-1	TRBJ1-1	TGTGCCAGCAGTGAAGGGACAAGGAACACTGAAGCTTTCTTT	CASSEGTRNTEAFF
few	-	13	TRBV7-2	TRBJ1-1	TGTGCCAGCAGCTTAATGACGAACACTGAAGCTTTCTTT	CASSLMTNTEAFF
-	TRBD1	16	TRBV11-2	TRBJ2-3	TGTGCCAGCAGCCCCTGGGGACAGGTGAGCACAGATACGCAGTATTTT	CASSPWGQVSTDTQYF
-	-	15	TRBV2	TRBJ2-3	TGTGCCAGCAGTGAAGGGCACACCACCACAGATACGCAGTATTTT	CASSEGHTTTDTQYF
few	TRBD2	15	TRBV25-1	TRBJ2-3	TGTGCCAGCAGGCCTCCTAGCGGAAGGGCAGATACGCAGTATTTT	CASRPPSGRADTQYF
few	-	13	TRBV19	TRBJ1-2	TGTGCCAGTAGCCCTAGGATGACTAGCGGCTACACCTTC	CASSPRMTSGYTF
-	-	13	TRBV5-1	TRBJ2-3	TGCGCCAGCAGCGAAGCCCTAGCAGATACGCAGTATTTT	CASSEALADTQYF
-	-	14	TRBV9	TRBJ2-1	TGTGCCAGCAGCGTAGGGGTAGAGGGCAATGAGCAGTTCTTC	CASSVGVEGNEQFF
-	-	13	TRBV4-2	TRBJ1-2	TGTGCCAGCAGCCGCGAGACAGAGAATGGCTACACCTTC	CASSRETENGYTF
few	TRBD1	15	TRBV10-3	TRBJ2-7	TGTGCCATCAGGGGGGACAGAGCTGACTCCTACGAGCAGTACTTC	CAIRGDRADSYEQYF
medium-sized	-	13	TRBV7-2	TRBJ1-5	TGTGCCAGCAGGTATGAGAAGAATCAGCCCCAGCATTTT	CASRYEKNQPQHF
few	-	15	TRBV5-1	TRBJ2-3	TGCGCCAGCAGCTTGGGTGCGGGTGAAGCAGATACGCAGTATTTT	CASSLGAGEADTQYF
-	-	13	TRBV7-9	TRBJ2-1	TGTGCCAGCAGCCCGCCCGGGGCTGATGAGCAGTTCTTC	CASSPPGADEQFF
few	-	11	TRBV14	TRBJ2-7	TGTGCCAGCAGCCAAAATTACGAGCAGTACTTC	CASSQNYEQYF
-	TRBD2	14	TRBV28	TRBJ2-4	TGTGCCAGCAGGAATCTAGCGGTTGGAAACATTCAGTACTTC	CASRNLAVGNIQYF
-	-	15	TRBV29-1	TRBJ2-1	TGCAGCGTTGAAGGTGAGGGGCGGGGTGAGGATGAGCAGTTCTTC	CSVEGEGRGEDEQFF
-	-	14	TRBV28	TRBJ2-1	TGTGCCAGCAGCCTAAACGACCAGAGCGGAGGGTGTTTCTTC	CASSLNDQSGGCFF
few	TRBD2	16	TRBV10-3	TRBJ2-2	TGTGCCATCAGTGACCCTCGGGCGGGAGTGGCCGGGGAGCTGTTTTTT	CAISDPRAGVAGELFF
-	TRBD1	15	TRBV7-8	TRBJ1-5	TGTGCCAGCAGCAAGGAGACAGGGGATCTCCAGCCCCAGCATTTT	CASSKETGDLQPQHF
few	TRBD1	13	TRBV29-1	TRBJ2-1	TGCAGCGTCGGACAGGGGACGTACAATGAGCAGTTCTTC	CSVGQGTYNEQFF
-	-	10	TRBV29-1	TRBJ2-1	TGCAGCGTTCAAGCTACTATTGGGTTCTTC	CSVQATIGFF
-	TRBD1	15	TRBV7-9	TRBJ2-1	TGTGCCAGCAGCTTACAAAGACAGGGTAACAATGAGCAGTTCTTC	CASSLQRQGNNEQFF
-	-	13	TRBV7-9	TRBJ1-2	TGTGCCAGCAGCTTAGCCTCCCAGGGAGGCTACACCTTC	CASSLASQGGYTF
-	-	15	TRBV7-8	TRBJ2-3	TGTGCCAGCAGCTTAGCCGGACAGGCCGGGGGTACGCAGTATTTT	CASSLAGQAGGTQYF
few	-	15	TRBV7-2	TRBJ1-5	TGTGCCAGCAGCTTTGCTGAGGGTTCTTATCAGCCCCAGCATTTT	CASSFAEGSYQPQHF
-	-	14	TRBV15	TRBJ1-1	TGTTCCACCAGCAGAGGGAACACAGGGACTGAAGCTTTCTTT	CSTSRGNTGTEAFF
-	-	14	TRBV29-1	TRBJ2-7	TGCAGCGGTGAAACGGTCCAGGGACGTCAAGAGCAGTACTTC	CSGETVQGRQEQYF
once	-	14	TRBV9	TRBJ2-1	TGTGCCAGCAGCGTACGAGGTACCTACAATGAGCAGTTCTTC	CASSVRGTYNEQFF
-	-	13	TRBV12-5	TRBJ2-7	TGTGCTAGTGGCCAGACGGACGCCTACGAGCAGTACTTC	CASGQTDAYEQYF
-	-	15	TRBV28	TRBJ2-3	TGTGCCACCATGGGAAGGGGCAGTGGCACAGATACGCAGTATTTT	CATMGRGSGTDTQYF
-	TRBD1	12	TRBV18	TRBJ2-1	TGTGCCAGCTCTCAAGACAGGGCGTTGTGGTTCTTC	CASSQDRALWFF
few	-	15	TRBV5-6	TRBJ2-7	TGTGCCAGCAGCCGATCATCTTGGGCCGGCGACGAGCAGTACTTC	CASSRSSWAGDEQYF